What follows describes a single T cell receptor beta chain. There are a few counts of this clone. Its antigen is currently not known. Per-nucleotide qualities are absent, and no much larger clonotype sits a single base away. The CDR3 runs 10 residues from the cysteine to the phenylalanine. The kept DNA is CDR3 alone, 30 bases in frame from the first base. CDR1 and CDR2 (SNHLY, FYNNEI) derive from the germline V gene. Deletion took 5 bases off V and 10 bases off J, with a span of 7 bases between the germline ends. To sequence the TCRbeta CDR3 region, genomic DNA was isolated from the sorted cells. TCRbeta CDR3 regions were sequenced using the immunoSEQ Assay. TCRdb obtained this table from immuneACCESS and retained in-frame rearrangements with V and J assigned. These tables miss some clones; where compared with another copy, unresolved V genes account for less than half of the shortfall, and the remainder is unexplained. This sample has about 76,000 clones in its table, and approximately 85% of those were observed once. The top ten clonotypes cover 2.5% to 3.5% of the sample.

Patients with a history of autoimmune disease or receiving systemic immunosuppression were excluded from the trial. Peripheral blood for TCR sequencing was collected from all dose cohorts at baseline, on cycle 4 day 1, and on cycle 7 day 1. Samples came from an open-label, multicenter, first-in-human phase I dose-escalation trial of ivuxolimab. Adults with locally advanced or metastatic head and neck squamous cell, hepatocellular, melanoma or renal cell carcinoma were enrolled in the trial. Before TCR sequencing, CD4+ T cells and CD8+ T cells from peripheral blood were sorted into separate populations. This entry comes from a study of OX40 agonist ivuxolimab in advanced cancers. Notes on the research overall: The costimulatory receptor OX40 (CD134) was targeted by ivuxolimab, a fully human IgG2 agonistic monoclonal antibody. The paper describes the monotherapy dose-escalation part (N ≈ 49 patients) of the phase I trial of ivuxolimab. Peripheral TCRbeta sequencing was intended to test whether TCR sequence diversity was altered and clonal T-cell expansion was caused by ivuxolimab. Prior anti-PD-1, anti-PD-L1 or anti-CTLA-4 therapy was permitted, and less than 45% of dose-escalation patients had received checkpoint inhibitors. Intravenous ivuxolimab was administered to patients every 2 weeks at six dose levels: 0.01, 0.1, 0.3, 1.5, 3 and 10 mg/kg. Partial responses occurred in three dose-escalation patients: two with cutaneous melanoma and one with hepatocellular carcinoma. In the dose-escalation cohort, 82.7% of patients were male, and the mean age was approximately 60 years, with a range of about 20 to 90. Among the approximately 50 dose-escalation patients, roughly 20 had hepatocellular carcinoma, roughly 15 melanoma, 9 renal cell carcinoma and 9 head and neck cancer.

Study-wide conclusions, independent of this receptor: Low levels of normalized T-cell clonal expansion were also shown by some nonresponding patients. After ivuxolimab, CD8+ T cells had more expanded clones than CD4+ T cells on average. At doses of 0.1 to 3.0 mg/kg, clonal expansion of both CD4+ and CD8+ blood T cells was observed from baseline to week 6. The antigen specificity of the peripheral T cells that underwent clonal expansion was not determined. In partial responders in the 0.1-3.0 mg/kg groups, normalized peripheral clonal expansion was found to be among the lowest, especially among CD8+ T cells.

The source was CD4+ or CD8+ T cells sorted from blood, collected in a trial of the OX40 agonist ivuxolimab. The rearranged segments are TRBV2 and TRBJ2-3; the D gene assignment is ambiguous. The clonotype comes from an adult with an advanced solid tumor such as melanoma, head and neck, liver or kidney cancer. The DNA sequence follows: TGTGCCAGCAGTCACCGAGCGCAGTATTTT. Its protein reads: CASSHRAQYF. Beyond the CDR3, the reference TRBV2 and TRBJ2-3 genes provide the residues; the full variable domain reads: EPEVTQTPSHQVTQMGQEVILRCVPISNHLYFYWYRQILGQKVEFLVSFYNNEISEKSEIFDDQFSVERPDGSNFTLKIRSTKLEDSAMYFCASSHRAQYFGPGTRLTVL.